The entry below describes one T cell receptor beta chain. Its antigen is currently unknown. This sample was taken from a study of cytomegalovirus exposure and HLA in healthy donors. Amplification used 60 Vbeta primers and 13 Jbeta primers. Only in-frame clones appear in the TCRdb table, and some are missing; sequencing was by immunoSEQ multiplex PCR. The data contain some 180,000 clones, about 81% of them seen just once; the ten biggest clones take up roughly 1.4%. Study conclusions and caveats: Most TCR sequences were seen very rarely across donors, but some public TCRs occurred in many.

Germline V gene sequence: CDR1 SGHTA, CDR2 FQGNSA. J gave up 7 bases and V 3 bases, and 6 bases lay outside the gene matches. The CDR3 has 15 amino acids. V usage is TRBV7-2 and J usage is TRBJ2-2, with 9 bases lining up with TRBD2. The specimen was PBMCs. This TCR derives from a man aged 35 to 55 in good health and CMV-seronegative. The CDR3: CASSFTSGGHGELFF. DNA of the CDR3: TGTGCCAGCAGCTTCACAAGCGGGGGGCACGGGGAGCTGTTTTTT.